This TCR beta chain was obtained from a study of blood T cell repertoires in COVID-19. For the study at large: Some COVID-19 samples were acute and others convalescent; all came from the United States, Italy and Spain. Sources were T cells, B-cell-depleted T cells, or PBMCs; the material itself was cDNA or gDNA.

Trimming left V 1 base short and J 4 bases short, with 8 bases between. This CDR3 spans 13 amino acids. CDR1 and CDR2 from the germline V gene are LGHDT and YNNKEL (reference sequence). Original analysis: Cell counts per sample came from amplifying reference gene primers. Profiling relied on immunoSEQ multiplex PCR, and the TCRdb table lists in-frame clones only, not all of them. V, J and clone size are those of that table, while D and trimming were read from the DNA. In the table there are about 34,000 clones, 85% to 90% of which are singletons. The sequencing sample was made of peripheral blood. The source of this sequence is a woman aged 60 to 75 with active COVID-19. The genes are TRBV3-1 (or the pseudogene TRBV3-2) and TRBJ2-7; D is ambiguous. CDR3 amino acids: CASSQVPGYEQYF. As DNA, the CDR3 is TGTGCCAGCAGCCAAGTACCCGGTTACGAGCAGTACTTC.